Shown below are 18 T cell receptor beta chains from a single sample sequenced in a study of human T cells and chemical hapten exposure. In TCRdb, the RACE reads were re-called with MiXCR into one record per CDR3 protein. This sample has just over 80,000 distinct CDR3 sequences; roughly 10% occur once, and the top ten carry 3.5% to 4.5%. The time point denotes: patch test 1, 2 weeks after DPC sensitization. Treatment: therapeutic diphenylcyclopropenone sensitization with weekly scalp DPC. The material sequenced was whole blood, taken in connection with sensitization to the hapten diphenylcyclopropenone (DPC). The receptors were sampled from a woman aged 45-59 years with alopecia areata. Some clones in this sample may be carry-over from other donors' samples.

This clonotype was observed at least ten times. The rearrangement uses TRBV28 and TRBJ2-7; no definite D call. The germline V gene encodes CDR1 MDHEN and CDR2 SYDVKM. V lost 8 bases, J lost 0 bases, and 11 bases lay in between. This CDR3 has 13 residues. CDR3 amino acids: CASVRPPSYEQYF. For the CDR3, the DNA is TGTGCCAGCGTGCGACCCCCCTCCTACGAGCAGTACTTC.

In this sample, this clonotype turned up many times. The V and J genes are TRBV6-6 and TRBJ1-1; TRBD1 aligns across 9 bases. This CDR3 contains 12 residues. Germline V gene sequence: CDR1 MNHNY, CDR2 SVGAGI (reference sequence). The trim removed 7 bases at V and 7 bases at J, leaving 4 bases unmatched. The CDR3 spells CASKGTGNEAFF. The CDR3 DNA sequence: TGTGCCAGCAAAGGGACAGGGAATGAAGCTTTCTTT.

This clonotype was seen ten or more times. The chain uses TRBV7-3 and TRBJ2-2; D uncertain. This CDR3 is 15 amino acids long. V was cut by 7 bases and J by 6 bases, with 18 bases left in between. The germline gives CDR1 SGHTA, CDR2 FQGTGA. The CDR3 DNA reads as TGTGCCAGCACAAACTCTAAGGGTCGGGCCGGGGAGCTGTTTTTT. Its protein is CASTNSKGRAGELFF.

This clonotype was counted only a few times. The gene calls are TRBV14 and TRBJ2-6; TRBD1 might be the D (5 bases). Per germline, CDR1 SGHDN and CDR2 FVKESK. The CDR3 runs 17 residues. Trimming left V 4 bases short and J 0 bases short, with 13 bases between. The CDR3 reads CASSPVTGYSGANVLTF. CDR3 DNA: TGTGCCAGCAGCCCGGTTACAGGTTACTCTGGGGCCAACGTCCTGACTTTC.

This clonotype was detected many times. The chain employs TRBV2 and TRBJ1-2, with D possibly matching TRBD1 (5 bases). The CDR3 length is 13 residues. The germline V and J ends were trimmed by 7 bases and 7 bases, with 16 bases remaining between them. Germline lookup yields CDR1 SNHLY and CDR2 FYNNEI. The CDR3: CASKAREASGYTF. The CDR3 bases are TGTGCCAGCAAGGCCAGGGAAGCTAGTGGCTACACCTTC.

The CDR3 region is CANLPGTSGGDVTDTQYF. The CDR3 DNA is TGTGCCAACCTCCCCGGGACTAGCGGGGGAGACGTCACAGATACGCAGTATTTT. The V gene is TRBV28, the J gene TRBJ2-3; 14 bases fit TRBD2. The germline CDR1 and CDR2 sequences are MDHEN and SYDVKM. This CDR3 spans 18 amino acids. Trimming took 10 bases from V and 2 from J; bases not matched to a gene: 14. Using reference TRBV28 and TRBJ2-3 for the parts outside the CDR3, the full variable domain is DVKVTQSSRYLVKRTGEKVFLECVQDMDHENMFWYRQDPGLGLRLIYFSYDVKMKEKGDIPEGYSVSREKKERFSLILESASTNQTSMYLCANLPGTSGGDVTDTQYFGPGTRLTVL.

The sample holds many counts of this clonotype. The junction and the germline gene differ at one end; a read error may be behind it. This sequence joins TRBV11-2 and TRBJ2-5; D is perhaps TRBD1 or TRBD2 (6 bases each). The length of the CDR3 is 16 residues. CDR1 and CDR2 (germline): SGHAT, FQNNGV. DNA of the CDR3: TGTGCCAGCAGTCCTAGGGGGGCCAGCCAGCAAGAGAGCCAGTACTTC. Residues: CASSPRGASQQESQYF. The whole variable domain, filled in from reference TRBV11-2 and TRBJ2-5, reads EAGVAQSPRYKIIEKRQSVAFWCNPISGHATLYWYQQILGQGPKLLIQFQNNGVVDDSQLPKDRFSAERLKGVDSTLKIQPAKLEDSAVYLCASSPRGASQQESQYFGPGTRLLVL.

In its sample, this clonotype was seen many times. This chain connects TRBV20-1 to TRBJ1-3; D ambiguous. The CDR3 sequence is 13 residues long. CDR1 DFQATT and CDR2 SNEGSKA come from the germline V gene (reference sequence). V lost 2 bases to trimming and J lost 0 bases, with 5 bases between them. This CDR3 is CSARQYSGNTIYF. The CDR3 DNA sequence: TGCAGTGCTAGACAATACTCTGGAAACACCATATATTTT.

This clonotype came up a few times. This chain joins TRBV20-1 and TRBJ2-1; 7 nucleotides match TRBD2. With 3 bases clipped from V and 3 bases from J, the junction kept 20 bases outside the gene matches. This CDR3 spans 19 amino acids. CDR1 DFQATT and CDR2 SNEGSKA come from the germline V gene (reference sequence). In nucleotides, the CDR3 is TGCAGTGCTAGTGGGTTCGGGGGGTCTTCCTCCCTTCACTACAATGAGCAGTTCTTC. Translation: CSASGFGGSSSLHYNEQFF.

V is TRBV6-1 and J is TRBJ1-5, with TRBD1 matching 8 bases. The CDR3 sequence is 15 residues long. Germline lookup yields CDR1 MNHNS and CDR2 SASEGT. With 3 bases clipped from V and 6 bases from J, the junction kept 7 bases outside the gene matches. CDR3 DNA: TGTGCCAGCAGTGAGAGGACAGGGAAGTCTCAGCCCCAGCATTTT. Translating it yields CASSERTGKSQPQHF.

The CDR3 DNA is TGTGCCAGCAGTGGCGGCCGGGGCGGGGAGCAGTACTTC. This translates into CASSGGRGGEQYF. J is TRBJ2-7 and V is TRBV28; D tentatively fits TRBD1 or TRBD2 (5 bases each). From germline, CDR1 is MDHEN and CDR2 SYDVKM. The V gene lost 5 bases and the J gene lost 7 bases, with 15 bases spanning the gap. CDR3 length equals 13 residues.

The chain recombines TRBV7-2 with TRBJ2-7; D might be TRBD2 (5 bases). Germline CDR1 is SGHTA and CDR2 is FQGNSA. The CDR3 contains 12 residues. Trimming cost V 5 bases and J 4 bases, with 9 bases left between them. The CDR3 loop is CASSLPGYEQYF. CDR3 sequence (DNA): TGTGCCAGCAGCCTACCGGGGTACGAGCAGTACTTC.

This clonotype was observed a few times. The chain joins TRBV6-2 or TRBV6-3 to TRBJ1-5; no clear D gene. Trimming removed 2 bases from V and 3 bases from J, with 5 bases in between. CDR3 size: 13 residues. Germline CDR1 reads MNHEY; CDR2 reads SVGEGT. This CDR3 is CASSYGTNQPQHF. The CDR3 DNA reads TGTGCCAGCAGTTACGGCACCAATCAGCCCCAGCATTTT.

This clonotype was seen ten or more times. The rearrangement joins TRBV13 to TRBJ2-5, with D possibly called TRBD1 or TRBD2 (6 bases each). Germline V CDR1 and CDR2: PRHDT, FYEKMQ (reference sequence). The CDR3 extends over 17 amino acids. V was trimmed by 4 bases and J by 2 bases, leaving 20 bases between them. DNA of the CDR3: TGTGCCAGCAGCTCACCCAGCAAGGGGGAGGTTCAAGAGACCCAGTACTTC. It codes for CASSSPSKGEVQETQYF.

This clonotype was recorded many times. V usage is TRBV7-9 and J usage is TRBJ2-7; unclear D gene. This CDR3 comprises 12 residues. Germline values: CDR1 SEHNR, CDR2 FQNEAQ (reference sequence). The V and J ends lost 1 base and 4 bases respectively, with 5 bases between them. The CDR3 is CASSLVGYEQYF. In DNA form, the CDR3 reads TGTGCCAGCAGCTTAGTAGGATACGAGCAGTACTTC. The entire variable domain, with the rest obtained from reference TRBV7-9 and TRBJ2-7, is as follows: DTGVSQNPRHKITKRGQNVTFRCDPISEHNRLYWYRQTLGQGPEFLTYFQNEAQLEKSRLLSDRFSAERPKGSFSTLEIQRTEQGDSAMYLCASSLVGYEQYFGPGTRLTVT.

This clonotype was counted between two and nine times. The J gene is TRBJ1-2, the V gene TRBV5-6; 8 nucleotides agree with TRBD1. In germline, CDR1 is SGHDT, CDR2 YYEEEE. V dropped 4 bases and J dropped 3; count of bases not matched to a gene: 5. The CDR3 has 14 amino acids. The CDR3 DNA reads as TGTGCCAGCAGCGTGGACAGGGAGGACTATGGCTACACCTTC. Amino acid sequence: CASSVDREDYGYTF.

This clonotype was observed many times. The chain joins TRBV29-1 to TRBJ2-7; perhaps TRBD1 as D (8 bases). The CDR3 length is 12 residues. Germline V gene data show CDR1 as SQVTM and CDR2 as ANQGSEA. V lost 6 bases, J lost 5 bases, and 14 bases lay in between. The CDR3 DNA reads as TGCAGCGTGAAACAGGGGGGGAACGAGCAGTACTTC. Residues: CSVKQGGNEQYF.

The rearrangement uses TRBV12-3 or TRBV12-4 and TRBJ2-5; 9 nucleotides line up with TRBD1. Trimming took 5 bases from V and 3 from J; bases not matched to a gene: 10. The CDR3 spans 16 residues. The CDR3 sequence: CASSGPGTGIEETQYF. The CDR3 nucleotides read TGTGCCAGCAGTGGACCCGGGACAGGGATCGAAGAGACCCAGTACTTC.